Listed below are T cell receptor beta chains from one sample, sequenced in a study of control samples from healthy donors and cancer patients. The data were produced by immunoSEQ multiplex PCR, yet TCRdb's version contains in-frame clones alone and is incomplete. Of tens of thousands of clones listed, approximately 89% are singletons. Sequenced input: blood. The receptors derive from a man in his fifties in good health. Both conserved end residues are part of each CDR3. A D gene is named only where the DNA matches it firmly. Clone size is given for some rows only: seen once, a few or many times, or a class if the clone is expanded.

clone size	D gene	V gene	J gene	CDR3 protein	CDR3 DNA
.	TRBD2	TRBV10-1	TRBJ2-1	CASSSLAGGLYNEQFF	TGCGCCAGCAGCAGCCTAGCGGGGGGGTTATACAATGAGCAGTTCTTC
.	.	TRBV7-6	TRBJ2-7	CASSEGGGEQYF	TGTGCCAGCAGCGAGGGGGGGGGCGAGCAGTACTTC
once	.	TRBV24-1	TRBJ1-1	CATSPGRQNTEAFF	TGTGCCACCAGCCCGGGACGTCAAAACACTGAAGCTTTCTTT
.	TRBD1	TRBV4-1	TRBJ1-2	CASSQDRQGHGYTF	TGCGCCAGCAGCCAAGATAGACAGGGCCATGGCTACACCTTC
.	TRBD2	TRBV2	TRBJ2-5	CASSELAVQETQYF	TGTGCCAGCAGTGAACTAGCGGTACAAGAGACCCAGTACTTC
.	TRBD2	TRBV18	TRBJ2-1	CASSPRTSGSYNEQFF	TGTGCCAGCTCACCGAGGACTAGCGGGTCTTACAATGAGCAGTTCTTC
.	.	TRBV5-6	TRBJ2-1	CASSYLQVANEQFF	TGTGCCAGCAGCTATTTACAGGTGGCAAATGAGCAGTTCTTC
.	.	TRBV18	TRBJ2-7	CASSPGERVSIGEQYF	TGTGCCAGCTCACCAGGGGAGAGGGTATCGATTGGCGAGCAGTACTTC
.	.	TRBV6-1	TRBJ1-6	CASSDRGGNSYNSPLHF	TGTGCCAGCAGTGATCGGGGGGGGAACTCCTATAATTCACCCCTCCACTTT
.	.	TRBV18	TRBJ1-2	CASSPGEELYTF	TGTGCCAGCTCACCAGGAGAGGAACTGTACACCTTC
.	TRBD2	TRBV9	TRBJ2-1	CASSVAVGGSGDGEQFF	TGTGCCAGCAGCGTAGCCGTGGGGGGTAGCGGGGATGGTGAGCAGTTCTTC
.	.	TRBV12-3/TRBV12-4	TRBJ1-2	CASSLGVFGYTF	TGTGCCAGCAGTTTAGGGGTTTTTGGCTACACCTTC
.	.	TRBV2	TRBJ1-5	CASKGGAQPQHF	TGTGCCAGCAAGGGGGGTGCCCAGCCCCAGCATTTT
.	.	TRBV2	TRBJ2-5	CASSGWGLKETQYF	TGTGCCAGCAGTGGGTGGGGATTAAAAGAGACCCAGTACTTC
once	.	TRBV29-1	TRBJ1-1	CSVGNILNTEAFF	TGCAGCGTGGGGAATATTTTGAACACTGAAGCTTTCTTT
.	TRBD1	TRBV6-6	TRBJ1-1	CASTIDRDAFF	TGTGCCAGCACCATCGACAGGGACGCTTTCTTT
.	TRBD2	TRBV10-3	TRBJ2-7	CAISRGGLYEQYF	TGTGCCATCAGTAGGGGAGGGCTATACGAGCAGTACTTC
.	TRBD1	TRBV7-9	TRBJ2-4	CASSPLSGDRAANIQYF	TGTGCCAGCAGCCCCCTTTCCGGCGACAGGGCGGCCAACATTCAGTACTTC
once	.	TRBV9	TRBJ1-6	CASSVEARGVRSPLHF	TGTGCCAGCAGCGTAGAAGCGAGGGGGGTTCGTTCACCCCTCCACTTT
.	.	TRBV6-5	TRBJ2-1	CASSYKGEAYNEQFF	TGTGCCAGCAGTTACAAGGGGGAAGCTTACAATGAGCAGTTCTTC
.	TRBD1	TRBV4-1	TRBJ1-2	CASSHGQGSYGYTF	TGCGCCAGCAGCCACGGACAGGGGTCGTATGGCTACACCTTC
.	.	TRBV30	TRBJ1-3	CAWRRSDGGQITGNTIYF	TGTGCCTGGAGAAGGTCGGACGGCGGCCAGATAACTGGAAACACCATATATTTT
.	TRBD1	TRBV18	TRBJ1-4	CASSPTLIRTGGRGINEKLFF	TGTGCCAGCTCACCCACTCTCATCAGGACAGGGGGCCGCGGTATTAATGAAAAACTGTTTTTT
.	.	TRBV4-1	TRBJ1-2	CASSQFSRDGGGYTF	TGCGCCAGCAGCCAATTTTCCAGGGATGGCGGTGGCTACACCTTC
.	.	TRBV29-1	TRBJ1-2	CSVPDTSRGYTF	TGCAGCGTTCCTGACACCTCCCGGGGCTACACCTTC
.	.	TRBV7-2	TRBJ1-5	CASSLPPVAHQPQHF	TGTGCCAGCAGCTTACCCCCGGTCGCGCATCAGCCCCAGCATTTT
.	.	TRBV12-3/TRBV12-4	TRBJ1-5	CASSLRGREPQHF	TGTGCCAGCAGTCTGAGAGGGAGGGAGCCCCAGCATTTT
.	TRBD1	TRBV19	TRBJ1-2	CASSGFGQDYGYTF	TGTGCCAGTAGTGGCTTTGGACAGGACTATGGCTACACCTTC
.	.	TRBV12-3/TRBV12-4	TRBJ2-7	CASTSSSYEQYF	TGTGCCAGTACTTCTAGCTCCTACGAGCAGTACTTC
.	.	TRBV5-1	TRBJ1-1	CASSLQAGRTEAFF	TGCGCCAGCAGCTTGCAAGCAGGGCGCACTGAAGCTTTCTTT
many	TRBD1	TRBV9	TRBJ1-1	CASMGQQNTEAFF	TGTGCCAGCATGGGACAGCAGAACACTGAAGCTTTCTTT
.	TRBD1	TRBV28	TRBJ1-5	CASSKTGWGNQPQHF	TGTGCCAGCAGCAAGACAGGGTGGGGGAATCAGCCCCAGCATTTT
.	TRBD1	TRBV5-1	TRBJ2-3	CASSLGGTGGADTQYF	TGCGCCAGCAGCTTGGGAGGGACAGGGGGCGCAGATACGCAGTATTTT